Following are 25 T cell receptor beta chains from one sample sequenced in a study of vaccination and CD4 T cells after COVID-19. The Oncomine TCR Beta short-read assay sequenced DNA from cultured CD4+ T cells. TCRdb re-derived calls from the PCR reads in MiXCR, one entry per CDR3 protein. Here the sample spans some 15,000 distinct CDR3 sequences, over 50% being singletons. Antigens of these TCRs are unknown. Documented treatment: approximately 9-day PBMC culture with coronavirus spike peptide pools or control peptides (ViraFEST assay). The sequenced sample consisted of CD4+ T cells from blood, cultured in vitro. Every receptor here comes from a human donor who had recovered from COVID-19.

The genes are TRBV5-1 and TRBJ2-2; possibly TRBD2 for D (6 bases). Trimming left V 3 bases short and J 7 bases short, with 19 bases between. Germline V gives CDR1 SGHRS, CDR2 YFSETQ. There are 16 residues in the CDR3. CDR3 DNA sequence: TGCGCCAGCAGCTCCCCCGGGCAGGTGGGAGGCGGGGAGCTGTTTTTT. Translation: CASSSPGQVGGGELFF.

CDR3 nucleotide sequence: TGTGCCAGCAGCCCTCAGGGTGAGGGAGAGCAGTACTTC. This codes for CASSPQGEGEQYF. The genes are TRBV7-2 and TRBJ2-7; D possibly matches TRBD1 or TRBD2 (5 bases each). Germline V gene data show CDR1 as SGHTA and CDR2 as FQGNSA. V was shortened by 5 bases and J by 7 bases, with 15 bases between the two germline ends. CDR3 length equals 13 residues.

This clonotype has a single count. The chain carries TRBV6-2 or TRBV6-3 and TRBJ2-7, with TRBD1 matching over 7 bases. Trimming at V came to 6 bases and at J to 5 bases, leaving 4 bases not matched to a gene. Germline-derived CDR1 and CDR2 are MNHEY and SVGEGT. CDR3 length: 12 residues. The CDR3, as DNA: TGTGCCAGCAGGCGACAGGGCCACGAGCAGTACTTC. This translates into CASRRQGHEQYF.

The rearrangement joins TRBV7-2 to TRBJ1-5; maybe TRBD1 (5 bases). Trimming removed 3 bases from V and 8 bases from J, with 8 bases in between. The germline CDR1 and CDR2 sequences are SGHTA and FQGNSA. The CDR3 has 12 amino acids. Here the CDR3 reads CASSFPGKPQHF. CDR3 in DNA: TGTGCCAGCAGCTTCCCAGGGAAGCCCCAGCATTTT.

The chain employs TRBV10-3 and TRBJ2-5; TRBD1 aligns across 7 bases. V lost 3 bases to trimming and J lost 1 base; unmatched junction nucleotides: 5. Germline CDR1 ENHRY, CDR2 SYGVKD. This CDR3 has 15 residues. The CDR3 reads CAISDEGTAQETQYF. In DNA, the CDR3 is TGTGCCATCAGTGATGAGGGGACAGCCCAAGAGACCCAGTACTTC.

This clonotype has more than one count but fewer than ten. The chain recombines TRBV6-1 with TRBJ2-7; no firm D call. Trimming removed 7 bases from V and 1 base from J, with 8 bases in between. This CDR3 has 12 residues. Germline assignment: CDR1 MNHNS and CDR2 SASEGT. DNA for the CDR3: TGTGCCAGCAACGAGGAGTCCTACGAGCAGTACTTC. It translates to CASNEESYEQYF.

The V gene is TRBV29-1, the J gene TRBJ1-2; TRBD1 agrees at 7 bases. CDR3 length equals 13 residues. J was trimmed by 7 bases and V by 6 bases; bases with no gene match: 11. The germline V gene has CDR1 SQVTM and CDR2 ANQGSEA. The CDR3 here is CSVGGQEVSGYTF. Here the CDR3 DNA reads TGCAGCGTCGGCGGACAGGAAGTATCTGGCTACACCTTC.

This chain connects TRBV24-1 to TRBJ2-3; no firm D call. Germline loops: CDR1 KGHDR, CDR2 SFDVKD. V was cut by 4 bases and J by 0 bases, with 10 bases left in between. The CDR3 is 15 residues long. The CDR3 loop is CATSDPQDSTDTQYF. In DNA, the CDR3 is TGTGCCACCAGTGACCCCCAGGACAGCACAGATACGCAGTATTTT.

This clonotype was seen a handful of times. The chain employs TRBV24-1 and TRBJ2-3; D is unclear. The V gene lost 1 base and the J gene lost 0 bases, with 7 bases spanning the gap. The CDR3 totals 15 residues. Germline-derived CDR1 and CDR2 are KGHDR and SFDVKD. CDR3: CATSDFGSSTDTQYF. In DNA, the CDR3 is TGTGCCACCAGTGATTTCGGCAGTAGCACAGATACGCAGTATTTT.

The gene calls are TRBV12-3 or TRBV12-4 and TRBJ1-2, with D possibly being TRBD1 (6 bases). This CDR3 region has 15 residues. The V end lost 6 bases, the J end lost 5 bases, and 19 bases lay between the germline ends. CDR3 sequence: CASSSSTGAHYGYTF. CDR3 in DNA: TGTGCCAGCAGCTCCTCGACAGGAGCACATTATGGCTACACCTTC.

The rearrangement uses TRBV7-3 and TRBJ2-1; the D gene is possibly TRBD2 (6 bases). Germline V CDR1 and CDR2: SGHTA, FQGTGA. The CDR3 contains 13 residues. V dropped 4 bases and J dropped 10 bases, with 14 bases sitting between them. The DNA for the CDR3 is TGTGCCAGCAGCTCCGGAGGGCCGGCCGAGCAGTTCTTC. This gives the protein CASSSGGPAEQFF.

This clonotype was seen a few times. The chain has TRBV7-2 and TRBJ2-2; TRBD2 matches 10 bases. Germline CDR1 reads SGHTA; CDR2 reads FQGNSA. Trimming cost V 4 bases and J 5 bases; bases outside gene matches: 1. The CDR3 loop spans 14 amino acids. The CDR3 sequence is CASSSTSGTGELFF. CDR3 in DNA: TGTGCCAGCAGCTCGACTAGCGGGACCGGGGAGCTGTTTTTT.

The chain has TRBV25-1 and TRBJ1-1; D not certain. Germline-derived CDR1 and CDR2 are MGHDK and SYGVNS. Trimming removed 5 bases from V and 10 bases from J, with 26 bases in between. The CDR3 has 16 residues. The CDR3 spells CASSKWEGAGFLRAFF. CDR3 nucleotides: TGTGCCAGCAGTAAATGGGAGGGCGCTGGATTCCTGAGAGCTTTCTTT.

This sequence joins TRBV14 and TRBJ2-1, with 12 bases identical to TRBD2. Germline loops: CDR1 SGHDN, CDR2 FVKESK. With 4 bases clipped from V and 6 bases from J, the junction kept 13 bases outside the gene matches. The CDR3 sequence is 18 residues long. CDR3 DNA sequence: TGTGCCAGCAGCCTAGGACTAGCGGGGCTTCACGACATCAATGAGCAGTTCTTC. Encoded protein: CASSLGLAGLHDINEQFF.

This chain uses TRBV6-1 with TRBJ2-3; the D gene is possibly TRBD2 (5 bases). V was shortened by 4 bases and J by 3 bases, with 14 bases between the two germline ends. The CDR3 is 15 residues long. The germline gives CDR1 MNHNS, CDR2 SASEGT. This CDR3 is CASSAQSGWTDTQYF. The DNA of the CDR3 is TGTGCCAGCAGTGCCCAGTCGGGGTGGACAGATACGCAGTATTTT.

V usage is TRBV7-2 and J usage is TRBJ1-5; D is possibly TRBD1 (6 bases). V was clipped by 5 bases and J by 5 bases, with 10 bases between them. The CDR3 is 13 amino acids. CDR1 is SGHTA, CDR2 FQGNSA, per germline. DNA for the CDR3: TGTGCCAGCAGCCCTAGGGGGGATCAGCCCCAGCATTTT. This encodes CASSPRGDQPQHF.

The CDR3 reads CSARGARGFDYGYTF. DNA of the CDR3: TGCAGTGCTAGGGGGGCCCGGGGTTTCGACTATGGCTACACCTTC. The chain employs TRBV20-1 and TRBJ1-2; D is possibly TRBD1 (6 bases). V was trimmed by 3 bases and J by 3 bases, leaving 17 bases between them. CDR3 length: 15 residues. Germline values: CDR1 DFQATT, CDR2 SNEGSKA (reference sequence).

The gene calls are TRBV6-1 and TRBJ1-5, with D perhaps matching TRBD1 (6 bases). This CDR3 has 13 amino acids. Trimming took off 8 bases at V and 0 bases at J, with 8 bases between the two ends. Germline V gene data show CDR1 as MNHNS and CDR2 as SASEGT. The CDR3, as DNA: TGTGCCAGCGGGACAAATAGCAATCAGCCCCAGCATTTT. Translated, it gives CASGTNSNQPQHF.

This clonotype was counted once. The rearrangement uses TRBV28 and TRBJ1-5; D not resolved. The V end lost 2 bases, the J end lost 3 bases, and 8 bases lay between the germline ends. The germline V gene encodes CDR1 MDHEN and CDR2 SYDVKM. CDR3 length: 14 amino acids. CDR3 sequence: CASSLQQYNQPQHF. CDR3 nucleotides: TGTGCCAGCAGTTTACAACAGTACAATCAGCCCCAGCATTTT.

V is TRBV28 and J is TRBJ2-3, with D maybe TRBD2 (6 bases). The CDR3 contains 13 residues. Germline V CDR1 and CDR2: MDHEN, SYDVKM. With 8 bases removed from V and 4 bases from J, the gap between germline ends came to 13 bases. The CDR3: CASSGGEPDTQYF. CDR3 in DNA: TGTGCCAGCTCCGGGGGAGAGCCAGATACGCAGTATTTT.

This chain joins TRBV27 and TRBJ1-2; TRBD1 agrees at 9 bases. The CDR3 runs 14 residues. Germline lookup yields CDR1 MNHEY and CDR2 SMNVEV (reference sequence). Losses at the gene ends were 3 bases for V and 8 bases for J; bases not matched to a gene: 7. CDR3 sequence: CASSFLDRGGGYTF. Written as DNA, the CDR3 is TGTGCCAGCAGTTTCCTAGACAGGGGGGGCGGCTACACCTTC.

The CDR3 loop is CASSRRTGYSGELFF. In nucleotides, the CDR3 is TGTGCCAGCAGCAGGCGGACAGGGTATTCCGGGGAGCTGTTTTTT. This rearrangement joins TRBV7-9 to TRBJ2-2; TRBD1 matches 8 bases. V shed 5 bases and J 6 bases; nucleotides not matched to a gene: 8. The V gene's germline CDR1 is SEHNR and CDR2 FQNEAQ (reference sequence). CDR3 size: 15 residues. Variable domain in full (rest from reference TRBV7-9 and TRBJ2-2): DTGVSQNPRHKITKRGQNVTFRCDPISEHNRLYWYRQTLGQGPEFLTYFQNEAQLEKSRLLSDRFSAERPKGSFSTLEIQRTEQGDSAMYLCASSRRTGYSGELFFGEGSRLTVL.

A remark on this clonotype: At one boundary the junction diverges from the germline segment, which might be a read error. This chain uses TRBV28 with TRBJ1-1, with D unresolved. The CDR3 loop spans 15 amino acids. Germline V lookup: CDR1 MDHEN, CDR2 SYDVKM. Written as DNA, the CDR3 is TGTGCCAGCAGCCCTGACACCGGAGGGAGCACTAAAGCTTTCTTT. It yields the protein CASSPDTGGSTKAFF.

The V gene is TRBV11-1, the J gene TRBJ2-7, with D possibly being TRBD2 (5 bases). The ends were cut back, 0 bases at V and 6 bases at J, with 18 bases in the middle. The CDR3 runs to 16 residues. The germline CDR1 and CDR2 sequences are SGHAT and FQDESV (reference sequence). In DNA form, the CDR3 reads TGTGCCAGCAGCTTAGCGGCAACGGCAGGCGAGGGCGAGCAGTACTTC. Residues: CASSLAATAGEGEQYF.

The CDR3 DNA follows: TGTGCCAGCAGCTTTGGGGGAATGAACACTGAAGCTTTCTTT. It specifies CASSFGGMNTEAFF. The chain is built from TRBV11-3 and TRBJ1-1; D is possibly TRBD1 (5 bases). Germline-derived CDR1 and CDR2 are SGHNT and YENEEA. This CDR3 region has 14 residues. Trimming shortened V by 3 bases and J by 0 bases, and 8 bases separated the two germline ends.